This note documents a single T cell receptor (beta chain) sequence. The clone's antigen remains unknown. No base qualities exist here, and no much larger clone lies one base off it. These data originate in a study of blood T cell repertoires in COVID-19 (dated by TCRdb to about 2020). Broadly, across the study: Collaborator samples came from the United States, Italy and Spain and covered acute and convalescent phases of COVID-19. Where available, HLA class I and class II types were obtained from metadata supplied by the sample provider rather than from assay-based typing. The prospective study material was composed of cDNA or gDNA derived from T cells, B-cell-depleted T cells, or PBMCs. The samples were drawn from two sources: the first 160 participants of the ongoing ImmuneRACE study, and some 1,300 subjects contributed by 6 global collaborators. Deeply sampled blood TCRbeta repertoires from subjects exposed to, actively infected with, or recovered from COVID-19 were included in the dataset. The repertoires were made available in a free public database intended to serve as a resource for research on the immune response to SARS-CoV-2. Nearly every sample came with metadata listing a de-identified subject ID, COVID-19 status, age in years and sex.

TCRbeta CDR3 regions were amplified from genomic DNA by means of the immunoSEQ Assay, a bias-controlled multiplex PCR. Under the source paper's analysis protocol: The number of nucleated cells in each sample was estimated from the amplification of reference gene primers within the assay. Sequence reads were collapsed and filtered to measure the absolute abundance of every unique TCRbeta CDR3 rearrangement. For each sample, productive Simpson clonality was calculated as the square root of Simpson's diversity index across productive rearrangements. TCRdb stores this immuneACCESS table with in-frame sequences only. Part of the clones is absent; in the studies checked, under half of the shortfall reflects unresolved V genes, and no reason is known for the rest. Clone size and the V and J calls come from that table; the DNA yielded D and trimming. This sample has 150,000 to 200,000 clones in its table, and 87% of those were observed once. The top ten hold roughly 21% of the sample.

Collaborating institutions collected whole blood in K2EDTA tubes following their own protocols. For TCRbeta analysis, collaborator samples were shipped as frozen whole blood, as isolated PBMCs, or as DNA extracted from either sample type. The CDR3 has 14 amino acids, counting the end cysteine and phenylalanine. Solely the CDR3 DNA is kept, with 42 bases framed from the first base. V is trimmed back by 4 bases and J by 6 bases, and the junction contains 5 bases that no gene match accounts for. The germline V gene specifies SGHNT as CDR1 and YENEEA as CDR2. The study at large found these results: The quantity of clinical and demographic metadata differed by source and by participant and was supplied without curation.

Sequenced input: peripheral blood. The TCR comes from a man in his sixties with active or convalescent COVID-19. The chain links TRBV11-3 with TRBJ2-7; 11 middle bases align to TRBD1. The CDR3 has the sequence CASSSGQGASEQYF. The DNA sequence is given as TGTGCCAGCAGCTCAGGACAGGGGGCCAGCGAGCAGTACTTC.